The next 18 T cell receptor beta chains were all read from a single sample in a study of T cell responses to AZD1222 COVID-19 vaccine. Clones were read by immunoSEQ multiplex PCR, and TCRdb kept only the in-frame ones, dropping some. This sample has approximately 100,000 clones, with about 93% found just once. Sequenced material: peripheral blood, taken on day 0 of AZD1222 vaccination. The receptors were gathered from an adult in good health.

The genes are TRBV2 and TRBJ1-1; D unresolved. The ends were cut back, 7 bases at V and 1 base at J, with 10 bases in the middle. Germline CDR1 is SNHLY and CDR2 is FYNNEI. CDR3 length equals 13 residues. Here the CDR3 reads CASIHSENTEAFF. In DNA, the CDR3 is TGTGCCAGCATACACAGCGAGAACACTGAAGCTTTCTTT.

The chain links TRBV19 to TRBJ1-2; 10 nucleotides match TRBD1. The CDR3 is 14 residues long. Germline values: CDR1 LNHDA, CDR2 SQIVND (reference sequence). The trim removed 5 bases at V and 7 bases at J, leaving 7 bases unmatched. The CDR3, as DNA: TGTGCCAGTAGTGTGACAGGGGGCGCTTCTGGCTACACCTTC. Its translation: CASSVTGGASGYTF.

J is TRBJ2-7 and V is TRBV12-5; 9 bases are shared with TRBD2. The junction had 1 base not matched to a gene; V was cut back by 2 bases and J by 5 bases. Germline assignment: CDR1 LGHNT and CDR2 FRNRAP. CDR3 size: 13 residues. For the CDR3, the DNA is TGTGCTAGTGGTTTGAGCGGGAGGAACGAGCAGTACTTC. It translates to CASGLSGRNEQYF.

The genes are TRBV12-3 or TRBV12-4 and TRBJ2-7, with D perhaps matching TRBD1 or TRBD2 (5 bases each). Trimming shortened V by 6 bases and J by 0 bases, and 9 bases separated the two germline ends. This CDR3 is 13 amino acids long. CDR3: CASRGDSSYEQYF. CDR3 DNA: TGTGCCAGCAGGGGGGATAGCTCCTACGAGCAGTACTTC.

The rearrangement uses TRBV24-1 and TRBJ1-4; no reliable D call. V lost 5 bases and J lost 0, with 12 bases in between. This CDR3 has 16 amino acids. Germline loops: CDR1 KGHDR, CDR2 SFDVKD. CDR3 bases: TGTGCCACCAGTGGTCTTAAGGAAGCAACTAATGAAAAACTGTTTTTT. Encoded protein: CATSGLKEATNEKLFF.

This sequence joins TRBV6-5 and TRBJ1-3; no reliable D call. Trimming left V 4 bases short and J 0 bases short, with 13 bases between. The CDR3 totals 16 residues. Germline V lookup: CDR1 MNHEY, CDR2 SVGAGI. CDR3 bases: TGTGCCAGCAGTTTCCTGGGCCGAATCTCTGGAAACACCATATATTTT. Residues: CASSFLGRISGNTIYF.

V gene TRBV2 combines with J gene TRBJ1-1; 7 nucleotides match TRBD1. CDR3 length: 14 residues. V gave up 4 bases and J gave up 2 bases; unmatched junction bases: 4. In germline, CDR1 is SNHLY, CDR2 FYNNEI. The CDR3 reads CASSGQGPNTEAFF. CDR3 DNA: TGTGCCAGCAGTGGACAGGGACCCAACACTGAAGCTTTCTTT.

The rearrangement joins TRBV9 to TRBJ2-1, with D possibly being TRBD2 (5 bases). Per germline, CDR1 SGDLS and CDR2 YYNGEE. The CDR3 totals 15 residues. Trimming shortened V by 0 bases and J by 8 bases, and 15 bases separated the two germline ends. CDR3 DNA sequence: TGTGCCAGCAGCGTAGCTGGACTGACGACCGATGAGCAGTTCTTC. It is translated as CASSVAGLTTDEQFF.

The chain couples TRBV2 to TRBJ1-2; D unresolved. V lost 0 bases and J 4 bases, leaving 9 bases between the germline ends. Germline-derived CDR1 and CDR2 are SNHLY and FYNNEI. This CDR3 is 14 amino acids long. As DNA, the CDR3 is TGTGCCAGCAGTGAAGCTTGGCACTCCTATGGCTACACCTTC. This encodes CASSEAWHSYGYTF.

The CDR3 protein is CASSWGGQTSGNTIYF. The CDR3 coding sequence is TGTGCCAGCAGCTGGGGGGGACAGACCTCTGGAAACACCATATATTTT. V usage is TRBV11-3 and J usage is TRBJ1-3; TRBD1 matches 7 bases. Looked up from germline, CDR1 is SGHNT and CDR2 is YENEEA. Losses at the gene ends were 4 bases for V and 0 bases for J; bases not matched to a gene: 6. The CDR3 is 16 amino acids.

A single count supports this clone. The chain has TRBV19 and TRBJ1-6, with 9 bases lining up with TRBD1. Trimming took 3 bases from V and 7 from J; bases not matched to a gene: 1. Germline values: CDR1 LNHDA, CDR2 SQIVND (reference sequence). The CDR3 runs 14 residues. DNA of the CDR3: TGTGCCAGTAGTATCGGACAGGGGAATTCACCCCTCCACTTT. Its protein product is CASSIGQGNSPLHF.

This clone showed up just a few times. The chain carries TRBV5-8 and TRBJ2-1; no definite D call. The CDR3 runs 16 residues. Germline values: CDR1 SGHTS, CDR2 YDEGEE. The V end lost 1 base, the J end lost 4 bases, and 15 bases lay between the germline ends. CDR3 DNA sequence: TGTGCCAGCAGCTTGAAGCCCATTGGGGTTTACAATGAGCAGTTCTTC. It encodes CASSLKPIGVYNEQFF.

J is TRBJ2-1 and V is TRBV28; TRBD2 is a possible D gene (6 bases). Trimming took 2 bases from V and 13 from J, leaving 24 bases between them. This CDR3 has 16 amino acids. Germline V gene data show CDR1 as MDHEN and CDR2 as SYDVKM. The CDR3 spells CASSLRSGLASLRQFF. In DNA, the CDR3 is TGTGCCAGCAGTTTAAGGTCGGGACTCGCGTCGCTAAGACAGTTCTTC.

CDR3 sequence: CASRAWVRAGDEKLFF. The CDR3 coding sequence is TGTGCCAGCCGGGCTTGGGTTCGGGCGGGGGATGAAAAACTGTTTTTT. The J gene is TRBJ1-4, the V gene TRBV11-2, with D perhaps TRBD1 (5 bases). The germline CDR1 and CDR2 sequences are SGHAT and FQNNGV. V was cut by 8 bases and J by 6 bases, with 22 bases left in between. The CDR3 spans 16 residues.

V and J are TRBV5-4 and TRBJ1-2; a weak D match, TRBD1 (5 bases). The V gene lost 9 bases and the J gene lost 0 bases, with 12 bases spanning the gap. CDR1 is SGHNT and CDR2 is YYREEE in the germline V gene (reference sequence). This CDR3 comprises 13 residues. The CDR3 here is CATADTTNYGYTF. In DNA form, the CDR3 reads TGTGCCACCGCGGACACTACTAACTATGGCTACACCTTC.

V gene TRBV5-1 combines with J gene TRBJ1-1; 7 bases align to TRBD1. The CDR3 sequence is 13 residues long. The V gene end was trimmed by 6 bases and the J gene end by 8 bases; junction bases not matched to a gene: 10. Germline values: CDR1 SGHRS, CDR2 YFSETQ. CDR3: CASNDRAAGEAFF. DNA for the CDR3: TGCGCCAGCAATGACAGGGCAGCCGGAGAAGCTTTCTTT.

The chain recombines TRBV4-3 with TRBJ2-1; the D gene is possibly TRBD2 (5 bases). Deletions cut 0 bases from V and 0 bases from J, with 9 bases between. The CDR3 loop spans 16 amino acids. Germline V gene data show CDR1 as LGHNA and CDR2 as YSLEER. The CDR3: CASSQDSSGSYNEQFF. The CDR3 DNA follows: TGCGCCAGCAGCCAAGATTCCAGCGGCTCCTACAATGAGCAGTTCTTC.

This chain links TRBV29-1 with TRBJ2-7; weak D call: TRBD1 (6 bases). This CDR3 has 12 amino acids. V shed 4 bases and J shed 4 bases, with 11 bases lying between them. Germline V lookup: CDR1 SQVTM, CDR2 ANQGSEA. CDR3 loop: CSVAGVGYEQYF. The CDR3 DNA follows: TGCAGCGTTGCAGGGGTCGGTTACGAGCAGTACTTC.